This is a list of T cell receptor beta chains from one sample in a study of cytomegalovirus exposure and HLA in healthy donors. Clones were sequenced by immunoSEQ multiplex PCR, and TCRdb holds only the in-frame ones, with some missing. The repertoire has around 100,000 clones, just under 80% of them found once; the top ten carry about 6.8%. Sequenced input: PBMCs. The origin of the receptors is a man aged 25 to 45 in good health and CMV-seronegative. Each CDR3 is given with its conserved first and last residue. D genes are given only for firm matches. Size tells how often a clone was seen (once, few, many) or the class of an expanded clone, and some rows leave it out.

j_gene,v_gene,d_gene,abundance,CDR3aa,CDR3nt
TRBJ2-7,TRBV5-6,-,-,CASSRAYEQYF,TGTGCCAGCAGCCGAGCATACGAGCAGTACTTC
TRBJ1-1,TRBV7-9,TRBD1,few,CASSPGTGRLKAFF,TGTGCCAGCAGCCCCGGGACAGGAAGACTAAAAGCTTTCTTT
TRBJ2-7,TRBV9,TRBD1,few,CASSGPGQGVYEQYF,TGTGCCAGCAGCGGACCGGGACAGGGGGTATACGAGCAGTACTTC
TRBJ2-2,TRBV19,-,-,CASSAGRDTGELFF,TGTGCCAGTAGTGCAGGCAGGGACACCGGGGAGCTGTTTTTT
TRBJ1-1,TRBV10-3,-,-,CAISDSLPEAFF,TGTGCCATCAGCGACAGTTTGCCAGAAGCTTTCTTT
TRBJ2-7,TRBV19,TRBD2,-,CASSIAGGSSYEQYF,TGTGCCAGTAGTATAGCGGGAGGGAGCTCCTACGAGCAGTACTTC
TRBJ1-4,TRBV5-1,-,-,CASSRTGTGGEKLFF,TGCGCCAGCAGCAGAACCGGGACGGGAGGGGAAAAACTGTTTTTT
TRBJ1-5,TRBV6-1,-,-,CASSEGSGGDQPQHF,TGTGCCAGCAGTGAAGGGTCCGGGGGGGATCAGCCCCAGCATTTT
TRBJ2-3,TRBV5-4,-,-,CASSLDGGRTDTQYF,TGTGCCAGCAGCTTGGACGGGGGGCGCACAGATACGCAGTATTTT
TRBJ1-5,TRBV28,TRBD1,-,CASSPIPDRVKAQHF,TGTGCCAGCAGCCCCATCCCCGACAGGGTGAAAGCCCAGCATTTT
TRBJ2-1,TRBV6-7,-,-,CASSLQGGPYNEQFF,TGTGCCAGCAGCCTCCAGGGCGGACCCTACAATGAGCAGTTCTTC
TRBJ2-5,TRBV4-3,TRBD1,-,CASRRDRGFQETQYF,TGCGCCAGCAGGCGGGACAGGGGTTTTCAAGAGACCCAGTACTTC
TRBJ2-3,TRBV4-1,-,-,CASSQDYPSLLDTQYF,TGCGCCAGCAGCCAAGATTACCCTAGCTTGTTAGATACGCAGTATTTT
TRBJ1-4,TRBV18,-,once,CASSAGGFNEKLFF,TGTGCCAGCTCAGCGGGCGGATTTAATGAAAAACTGTTTTTT
TRBJ2-1,TRBV7-9,TRBD2,-,CASSFGGGEQFF,TGTGCCAGCAGCTTCGGGGGGGGTGAGCAGTTCTTC
TRBJ2-7,TRBV7-2,-,once,CASSLETVGTYEQYF,TGTGCCAGCAGCTTAGAGACAGTTGGCACCTACGAGCAGTACTTC
TRBJ2-2,TRBV7-9,-,-,CASSSLGRGLTGELFF,TGTGCCAGCAGCTCCCTGGGCAGGGGCTTGACCGGGGAGCTGTTTTTT
TRBJ2-7,TRBV18,TRBD1,-,CASSTGQGEQYF,TGTGCCAGCTCGACAGGGCAGGGCGAGCAGTACTTC
TRBJ2-7,TRBV11-2,TRBD1,-,CASSPRTGIYEQYF,TGTGCCAGCAGCCCACGGACAGGGATTTACGAGCAGTACTTC
TRBJ2-7,TRBV6-1,-,few,CASSEAPQGAYEQYF,TGTGCCAGCAGTGAAGCCCCGCAGGGTGCCTACGAGCAGTACTTC
TRBJ2-7,TRBV28,TRBD1,-,CASSAYRDRGYEQYF,TGTGCCAGCAGCGCCTACCGGGACAGGGGCTACGAGCAGTACTTC
TRBJ2-3,TRBV5-1,-,-,CASSLGSRRDTQYF,TGCGCCAGCAGCTTAGGGAGTAGGAGAGATACGCAGTATTTT
TRBJ2-3,TRBV11-2,TRBD2,once,CASSLGSAGTTSTDTQYF,TGTGCCAGCAGCTTAGGGTCTGCAGGGACTACTAGCACAGATACGCAGTATTTT
TRBJ2-7,TRBV6-5,TRBD2,-,CASRAGGVHEQYF,TGTGCCAGCAGAGCCGGGGGGGTCCACGAGCAGTACTTC
TRBJ2-5,TRBV5-4,TRBD1,-,CASSWTGVGQETQYF,TGTGCCAGCAGCTGGACAGGGGTAGGGCAAGAGACCCAGTACTTC
TRBJ1-6,TRBV25-1,TRBD1,-,CASSEWDRLSPLHF,TGTGCCAGCAGTGAATGGGACAGGCTTTCACCCCTCCACTTT
TRBJ1-3,TRBV9,-,once,CASSGRGGNTIYF,TGTGCCAGCAGCGGACGAGGGGGAAACACCATATATTTT
TRBJ1-3,TRBV11-2,-,-,CASSLDRTGHALGGTIYF,TGTGCCAGCAGCTTAGATAGAACAGGACACGCTCTGGGAGGCACCATATATTTT
TRBJ1-5,TRBV6-5,-,-,CASSPRRDQPQHF,TGTGCCAGCAGTCCCCGGAGAGATCAGCCCCAGCATTTT
TRBJ2-1,TRBV7-2,-,once,CASSHRTGSYNEQFF,TGTGCCAGCAGCCATCGGACGGGGTCCTACAATGAGCAGTTCTTC
TRBJ2-3,TRBV21-1,-,-,CASSKTFRETSETQRDTQYF,TGTGCCAGCAGCAAAACCTTCAGGGAGACTAGCGAAACGCAAAGAGATACGCAGTATTTT
TRBJ1-1,TRBV5-6,-,-,CASSLLTDYLEEAFF,TGTGCCAGCAGCCTCCTGACAGATTACCTAGAAGAAGCTTTCTTT
TRBJ2-7,TRBV4-3,-,once,CASSQSDSSPGHEQYF,TGCGCCAGCAGCCAATCGGACTCCTCTCCGGGCCACGAGCAGTACTTC
TRBJ2-7,TRBV6-1,-,-,CASTTGNSYEQYF,TGTGCCAGCACTACAGGTAACTCCTACGAGCAGTACTTC
TRBJ2-2,TRBV27,TRBD1,once,CASSYTGTGYHTGELFF,TGTGCCAGCAGTTACACCGGGACAGGGTATCACACCGGGGAGCTGTTTTTT
TRBJ2-1,TRBV5-1,TRBD2,-,CASSLVAGGPNEQFF,TGCGCCAGCAGCTTGGTTGCGGGGGGACCCAATGAGCAGTTCTTC
TRBJ2-5,TRBV28,-,-,CASTLRDTQETQYF,TGTGCCAGCACCCTTCGGGACACCCAAGAGACCCAGTACTTC
TRBJ2-3,TRBV18,-,-,CASSPDSLYTQYF,TGTGCCAGCTCACCGGACTCCTTATATACGCAGTATTTT
TRBJ1-6,TRBV4-2,TRBD1,-,CASSQHPGQDNSPLHF,TGTGCCAGCAGCCAACACCCGGGACAGGATAATTCACCCCTCCACTTT
TRBJ1-2,TRBV14,-,-,CASSQGANYGYTF,TGTGCCAGCAGCCAGGGAGCTAACTATGGCTACACCTTC
TRBJ2-2,TRBV6-4,TRBD1,-,CASRQGHDGELFF,TGTGCCAGCAGACAGGGGCATGACGGGGAGCTGTTTTTT
TRBJ2-7,TRBV27,TRBD2,-,CASSPLSGAYEQYF,TGTGCCAGCAGCCCATTAAGCGGGGCCTACGAGCAGTACTTC
TRBJ1-5,TRBV30,TRBD1,once,CAWSTGGISQPQHF,TGTGCCTGGAGCACAGGGGGCATCAGTCAGCCCCAGCATTTT
TRBJ2-2,TRBV5-1,TRBD2,-,CASSLAGAGTGELFF,TGCGCCAGCAGCTTGGCGGGAGCGGGGACCGGGGAGCTGTTTTTT
TRBJ2-2,TRBV10-1,TRBD1,-,CASSFYRDSYTGELFF,TGCGCCAGCAGCTTTTACCGGGACAGTTACACCGGGGAGCTGTTTTTT
TRBJ2-2,TRBV11-3,-,-,CASSLEARLNTGELFF,TGTGCCAGCAGCTTAGAAGCCAGGCTGAACACCGGGGAGCTGTTTTTT
TRBJ1-2,TRBV10-3,TRBD1,-,CAISVPSGGAGYTF,TGTGCCATCAGTGTACCATCAGGGGGCGCCGGCTACACCTTC
TRBJ1-6,TRBV7-3,-,-,CASSFTGRAESPLHF,TGTGCCAGCAGCTTTACAGGGCGGGCGGAATCACCCCTCCACTTT
TRBJ1-1,TRBV7-2,-,-,CASSPRWRGDSTEAFF,TGTGCCAGCAGCCCTAGGTGGAGGGGCGATAGCACTGAAGCTTTCTTT
TRBJ1-6,TRBV4-3,TRBD1,-,CASSQDRTGYSPLHF,TGCGCCAGCAGCCAAGATCGGACAGGGTATTCACCCCTCCACTTT
TRBJ1-1,TRBV11-1,-,-,CASSLAVPGEDEAFF,TGTGCCAGCAGCTTAGCGGTTCCGGGGGAGGATGAAGCTTTCTTT